This is a list of T cell receptor beta chains from one sample in a study of blood T cell repertoires in COVID-19. The assay was immunoSEQ multiplex PCR, and TCRdb's table has in-frame clones only and misses some. The sample lists 170,000 or so clones, approximately 91% occurring once. Material: peripheral blood. These receptors were taken from a man aged 45-65 years with acute or convalescent COVID-19. CDR3s leave out the opening cysteine and the closing phenylalanine or tryptophan. The order of the fields is clone size, V gene, J gene, CDR3 protein. Clone size is shown for a subset of rows, as once, few, many or a class of expanded clone.

>once|TRBV10-3|TRBJ2-1
AISGTTPNEQF
>-|TRBV25-1|TRBJ2-7
ASSDLRQYEQY
>-|TRBV7-9|TRBJ1-1
ASSQLGGTENTEAF
>-|TRBV9|TRBJ2-1
ASSRDYNEQF
>-|TRBV5-1|TRBJ2-2
ATRIAATNTGELF
>once|TRBV18|TRBJ2-5
ASSPPASQETQY
>once|TRBV9|TRBJ2-2
ASSQTSGGLRGTGELF
>-|TRBV4-2|TRBJ2-7
ASSQDSYYEQY
>-|TRBV28|TRBJ2-1
ASSFIRGSYNEQF
>-|TRBV10-3|TRBJ1-1
AITATGSNTEAF
>-|TRBV7-2|TRBJ2-2
ASSPAVSGAGELF
>once|TRBV7-2|TRBJ2-7
ASSTRTSGIEQY
>once|TRBV29-1|TRBJ1-1
SVETTMNTEAF
>-|TRBV7-6|TRBJ2-5
ASSGTGFMETQY
>-|TRBV28|TRBJ2-2
ASSPGGAGTGELF
>once|TRBV7-8|TRBJ1-5
ASSFSGVYSNQPQH
>-|TRBV4-1|TRBJ2-7
ASSQGSGSYEQY
>-|TRBV2|TRBJ2-6
ASSGGVGANVLT
>-|TRBV28|TRBJ2-7
ASSLNGDYEQY
>-|TRBV4-1|TRBJ2-1
ASSPGTGGLWEQF
>-|TRBV4-2|TRBJ2-1
ASSPQSSGGEGEQF
>-|TRBV29-1|TRBJ1-2
SVEGQFYGYT
>-|TRBV2|TRBJ1-4
ASRPGQGDEKLF
>-|TRBV18|TRBJ1-1
ASSQTEDTEAF
>-|TRBV5-6|TRBJ1-2
ASGRGGGDGYT
>-|TRBV18|TRBJ2-5
ASSPTTQETQY
>-|TRBV7-2|TRBJ1-6
ASSPSGGRYNSPLH
>-|TRBV13|TRBJ2-2
ASGERGGELF
>once|TRBV2|TRBJ2-1
ASKETSGRYNEQF
>-|TRBV10-2|TRBJ1-6
ASSLGHVYSPLH
>-|TRBV24-1|TRBJ1-1
ATSDATGTEAF
>-|TRBV6-5|TRBJ1-5
ASRRGSGSNQPQH